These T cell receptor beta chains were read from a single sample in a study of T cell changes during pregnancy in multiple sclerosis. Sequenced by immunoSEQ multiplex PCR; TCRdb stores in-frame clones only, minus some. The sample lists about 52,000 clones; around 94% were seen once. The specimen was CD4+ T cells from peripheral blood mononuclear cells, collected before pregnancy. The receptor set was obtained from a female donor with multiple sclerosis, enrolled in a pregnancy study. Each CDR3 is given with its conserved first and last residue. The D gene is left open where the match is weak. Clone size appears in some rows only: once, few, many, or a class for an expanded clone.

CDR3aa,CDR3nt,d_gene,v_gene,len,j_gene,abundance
CASSEKTAINEKLFF,TGTGCCAGCAGTGAAAAGACAGCCATTAATGAAAAACTGTTTTTT,-,TRBV6-1,15,TRBJ1-4,-
CASSQGQGYGYTF,TGCGCCAGCAGCCAAGGACAGGGCTATGGCTACACCTTC,TRBD1,TRBV5-1,13,TRBJ1-2,-
CAWTRQSNQPQHF,TGTGCCTGGACCAGACAGAGCAATCAGCCCCAGCATTTT,-,TRBV30,13,TRBJ1-5,-
CASSQDRVANQPQHF,TGCGCCAGCAGCCAAGATCGGGTGGCCAATCAGCCCCAGCATTTT,-,TRBV4-1,15,TRBJ1-5,once
CASSLTGGSGSEQFF,TGTGCCAGCAGCTTGACAGGGGGCAGCGGAAGTGAGCAGTTCTTC,TRBD1,TRBV11-3,15,TRBJ2-1,-
CASSLATGGTLGEQYF,TGCGCCAGCAGCTTGGCGACAGGGGGCACCCTAGGAGAGCAGTACTTC,TRBD1,TRBV5-1,16,TRBJ2-7,-
CASSPYGETQYF,TGTGCCAGCAGCCCCTACGGAGAGACCCAGTACTTC,-,TRBV4-2,12,TRBJ2-5,once
CASSSAGGNTIYF,TGTGCCAGCAGCTCCGCGGGGGGAAACACCATATATTTT,-,TRBV7-2,13,TRBJ1-3,-
CASRTTGINEQFF,TGTGCCAGTAGAACGACGGGGATCAATGAGCAGTTCTTC,-,TRBV19,13,TRBJ2-1,-
CASSIKTGSTEAFF,TGCGCCAGCAGCATCAAGACAGGTAGCACTGAAGCTTTCTTT,-,TRBV5-1,14,TRBJ1-1,-
CASTTSGAFYNEQFF,TGTGCCAGTACCACTAGCGGGGCCTTCTACAATGAGCAGTTCTTC,TRBD2,TRBV19,15,TRBJ2-1,-
CAWRARLARNIQYF,TGTGCCTGGAGAGCTCGACTAGCCAGAAACATTCAGTACTTC,TRBD2,TRBV30,14,TRBJ2-4,-
CASSPKSNTEAFF,TGTGCCAGCTCACCCAAATCGAACACTGAAGCTTTCTTT,-,TRBV18,13,TRBJ1-1,-
CASSSPQDTQYF,TGTGCCAGCAGTTCACCACAAGATACGCAGTATTTT,-,TRBV27,12,TRBJ2-3,-
CASSPLLHEQYF,TGTGCCAGCAGCCCCCTTCTCCACGAGCAGTACTTC,-,TRBV7-8,12,TRBJ2-7,-
CASSHPQGNNGYTF,TGCGCCAGCAGCCATCCCCAGGGTAATAATGGCTACACCTTC,-,TRBV4-1,14,TRBJ1-2,-
CASSLVGEATDTQYF,TGCGCCAGCAGCTTGGTTGGGGAGGCCACAGATACGCAGTATTTT,-,TRBV5-1,15,TRBJ2-3,once
CASSEGNRGSYEQYF,TGTGCCAGCAGTGAAGGCAACAGGGGCTCCTACGAGCAGTACTTC,TRBD1,TRBV25-1,15,TRBJ2-7,-
CATRGAPEAFF,TGTGCCACCCGGGGAGCCCCTGAAGCTTTCTTT,-,TRBV28,11,TRBJ1-1,-
CASSWDRVGAFF,TGTGCCAGCAGCTGGGACAGGGTGGGAGCTTTCTTT,TRBD1,TRBV11-2,12,TRBJ1-1,-
CASIPGDRGRRGGYTF,TGTGCCAGTATCCCGGGAGACAGGGGGCGCAGGGGTGGCTACACCTTC,TRBD1,TRBV7-2,16,TRBJ1-2,once
CASPSSTGVFDTQYF,TGTGCCAGTCCTTCCTCAACCGGGGTTTTCGATACGCAGTATTTT,-,TRBV2,15,TRBJ2-3,-
CASSEDRRNTEAFF,TGTGCCAGCAGTGAGGACAGACGGAACACTGAAGCTTTCTTT,-,TRBV6-1,14,TRBJ1-1,-
CASGRNEQFF,TGTGCCAGTGGGAGAAATGAGCAGTTCTTC,-,TRBV27,10,TRBJ2-1,-
CASRTRTQAGQGASGYTF,TGTGCCAGCAGAACCAGAACCCAGGCGGGACAGGGGGCTTCTGGCTACACCTTC,TRBD1,TRBV27,18,TRBJ1-2,-
CASSLALGTGVPQETQYF,TGTGCCAGCAGCTTAGCCCTGGGGACAGGGGTCCCCCAAGAGACCCAGTACTTC,TRBD1,TRBV7-6,18,TRBJ2-5,-
CASSMGRVNAGELFF,TGTGCCAGCAGTATGGGCAGGGTGAATGCCGGGGAGCTGTTTTTT,-,TRBV2,15,TRBJ2-2,medium-sized
CASSLTGTGNQPQHF,TGTGCCAGCAGCCTGACAGGGACAGGCAATCAGCCCCAGCATTTT,TRBD1,TRBV27,15,TRBJ1-5,-
CASSEAEESGGYTF,TGTGCCAGCAGTGAAGCGGAGGAGAGCGGTGGCTACACCTTC,-,TRBV2,14,TRBJ1-2,-
CAWSKGAIVRSNQPQHF,TGTGCCTGGAGTAAGGGGGCGATAGTAAGAAGCAATCAGCCCCAGCATTTT,TRBD1,TRBV30,17,TRBJ1-5,-
CASSEAGGQSTDTQYF,TGTGCCAGCAGTGAAGCCGGGGGACAGAGCACAGATACGCAGTATTTT,-,TRBV2,16,TRBJ2-3,-
CASSPLAGWAEQFF,TGTGCCAGCAGCCCCCTGGCGGGGTGGGCCGAGCAGTTCTTC,-,TRBV7-8,14,TRBJ2-1,-
CASSLSAQRPYTDTQYF,TGTGCCAGCAGCTTGAGCGCGCAGCGGCCTTACACAGATACGCAGTATTTT,-,TRBV5-5,17,TRBJ2-3,-